These 2 T cell receptor beta chains originate from one sample sequenced in a study of blood T cell repertoires in COVID-19. The table came from immunoSEQ multiplex PCR; TCRdb's copy has only in-frame clones and leaves some out. Counted here are around 270,000 clones, roughly 90% occurring once; the ten biggest clones make up approximately 0.84%. The specimen sequenced was peripheral blood. These TCRs come from a man younger than 40 with acute or convalescent COVID-19.

The chain joins TRBV7-9 to TRBJ2-7; 11 bases align to TRBD1. After removal of 5 bases from V and 4 bases from J, the junction contained 7 bases not matched to a gene. This CDR3 spans 15 amino acids. Germline-derived CDR1 and CDR2 are SEHNR and FQNEAQ (reference sequence). The CDR3: CASSQKDRGRYEQYF. The CDR3 DNA reads as TGTGCCAGCAGCCAAAAGGACAGGGGGCGTTACGAGCAGTACTTC.

V gene TRBV5-4 combines with J gene TRBJ2-2; TRBD2 aligns across 10 bases. Losses at the gene ends were 5 bases for V and 4 bases for J; bases not matched to a gene: 5. Germline loops: CDR1 SGHNT, CDR2 YYREEE (reference sequence). The CDR3 has 15 residues. CDR3 sequence reads: CASSLAGERTGELFF. For the CDR3, the DNA is TGTGCCAGCAGTCTAGCGGGAGAACGCACCGGGGAGCTGTTTTTT.